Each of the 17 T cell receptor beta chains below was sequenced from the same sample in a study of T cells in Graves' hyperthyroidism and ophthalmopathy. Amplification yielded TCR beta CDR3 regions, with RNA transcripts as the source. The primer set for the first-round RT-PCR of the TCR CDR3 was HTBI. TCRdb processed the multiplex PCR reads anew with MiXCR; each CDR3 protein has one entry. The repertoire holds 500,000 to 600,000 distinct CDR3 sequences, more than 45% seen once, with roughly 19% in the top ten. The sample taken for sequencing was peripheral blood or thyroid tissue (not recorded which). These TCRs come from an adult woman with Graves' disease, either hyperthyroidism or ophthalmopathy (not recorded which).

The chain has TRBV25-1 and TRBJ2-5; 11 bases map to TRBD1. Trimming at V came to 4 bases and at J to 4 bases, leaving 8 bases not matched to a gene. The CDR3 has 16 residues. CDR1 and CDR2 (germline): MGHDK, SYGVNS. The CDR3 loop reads CASSGPRDRGLETQYF. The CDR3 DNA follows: TGTGCCAGCAGTGGACCCCGGGACAGGGGGTTAGAGACCCAGTACTTC.

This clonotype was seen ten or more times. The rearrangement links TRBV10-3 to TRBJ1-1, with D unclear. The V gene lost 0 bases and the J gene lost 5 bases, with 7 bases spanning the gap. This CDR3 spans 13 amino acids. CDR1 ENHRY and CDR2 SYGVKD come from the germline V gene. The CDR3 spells CAISESKKTEAFF. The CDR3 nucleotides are TGTGCCATCAGTGAGTCCAAAAAGACTGAAGCTTTCTTT.

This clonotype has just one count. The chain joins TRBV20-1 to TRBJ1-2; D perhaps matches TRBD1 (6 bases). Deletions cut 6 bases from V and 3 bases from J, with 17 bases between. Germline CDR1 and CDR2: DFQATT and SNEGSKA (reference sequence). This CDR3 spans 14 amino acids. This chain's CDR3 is CSATSGQYDYGYTF. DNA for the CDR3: TGCAGTGCCACCTCCGGACAGTACGACTATGGCTACACCTTC.

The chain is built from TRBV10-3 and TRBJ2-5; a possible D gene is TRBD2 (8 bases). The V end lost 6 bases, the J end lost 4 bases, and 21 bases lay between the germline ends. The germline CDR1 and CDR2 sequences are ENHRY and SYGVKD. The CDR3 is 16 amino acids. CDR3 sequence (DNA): TGTGCCATCAGCTCCGGGGGGGTACCAGGGGGAGAGACCCAGTACTTC. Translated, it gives CAISSGGVPGGETQYF.

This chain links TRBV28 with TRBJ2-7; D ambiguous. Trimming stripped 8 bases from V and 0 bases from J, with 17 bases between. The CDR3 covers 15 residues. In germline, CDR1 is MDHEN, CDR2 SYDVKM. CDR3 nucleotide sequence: TGTGCCAGCCGTTATTTGGGTCCTCCCTCCTACGAGCAGTACTTC. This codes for CASRYLGPPSYEQYF.

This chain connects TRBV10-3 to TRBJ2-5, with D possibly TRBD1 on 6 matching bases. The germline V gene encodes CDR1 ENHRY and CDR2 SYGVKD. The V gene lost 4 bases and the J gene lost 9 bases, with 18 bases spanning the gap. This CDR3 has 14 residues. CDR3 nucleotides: TGTGCCATCAGTGGGAAGGACAGAAATCAGCCCCAGTACTTC. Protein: CAISGKDRNQPQYF.

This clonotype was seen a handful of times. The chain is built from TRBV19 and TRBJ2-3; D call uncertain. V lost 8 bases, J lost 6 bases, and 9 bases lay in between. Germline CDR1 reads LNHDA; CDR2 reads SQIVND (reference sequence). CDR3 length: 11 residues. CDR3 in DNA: TGTGCCAGTGCCTCCTCGGATACGCAGTATTTT. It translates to CASASSDTQYF.

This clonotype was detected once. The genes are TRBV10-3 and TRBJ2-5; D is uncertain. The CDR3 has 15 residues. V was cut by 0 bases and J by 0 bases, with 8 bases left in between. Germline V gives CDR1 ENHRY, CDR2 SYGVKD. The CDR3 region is CAISESVRNQETQYF. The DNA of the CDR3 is TGTGCCATCAGTGAGTCCGTCAGGAACCAAGAGACCCAGTACTTC.

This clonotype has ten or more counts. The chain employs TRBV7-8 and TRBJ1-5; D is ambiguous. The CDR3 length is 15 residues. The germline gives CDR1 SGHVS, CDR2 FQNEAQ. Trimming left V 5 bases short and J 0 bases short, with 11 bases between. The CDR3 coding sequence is TGTGCCAGCAGCCGGACTGACTATAGCAATCAGCCCCAGCATTTT. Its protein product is CASSRTDYSNQPQHF.

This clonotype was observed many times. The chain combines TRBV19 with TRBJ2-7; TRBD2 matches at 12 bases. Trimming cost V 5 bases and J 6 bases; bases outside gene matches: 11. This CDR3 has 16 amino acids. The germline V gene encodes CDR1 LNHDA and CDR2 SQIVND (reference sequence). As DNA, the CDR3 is TGTGCCAGTAGTGGCAGATCGGGACTAGCGGGCGGCGAGCAGTACTTC. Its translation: CASSGRSGLAGGEQYF.

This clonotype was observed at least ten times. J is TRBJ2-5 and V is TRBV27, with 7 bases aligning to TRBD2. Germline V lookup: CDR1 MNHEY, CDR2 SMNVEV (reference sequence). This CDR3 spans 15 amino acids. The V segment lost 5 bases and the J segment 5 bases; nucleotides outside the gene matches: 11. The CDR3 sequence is CASSDFGGRRETQYF. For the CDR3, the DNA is TGTGCCAGCAGTGACTTCGGGGGGAGAAGGGAGACCCAGTACTTC.

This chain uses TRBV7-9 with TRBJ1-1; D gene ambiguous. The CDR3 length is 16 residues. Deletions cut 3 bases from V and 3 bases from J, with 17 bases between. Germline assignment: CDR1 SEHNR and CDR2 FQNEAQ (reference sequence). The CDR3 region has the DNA TGTGCCAGCAGCTTGACTATGGACGGGGAGCACACTGAAGCTTTCTTT. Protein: CASSLTMDGEHTEAFF.

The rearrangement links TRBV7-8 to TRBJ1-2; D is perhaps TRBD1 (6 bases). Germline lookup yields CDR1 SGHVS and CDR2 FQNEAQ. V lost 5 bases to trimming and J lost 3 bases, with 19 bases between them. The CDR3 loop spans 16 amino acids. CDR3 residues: CASSPHIRRQDYGYTF. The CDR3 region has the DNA TGTGCCAGCAGCCCACACATAAGAAGACAGGACTATGGCTACACCTTC.

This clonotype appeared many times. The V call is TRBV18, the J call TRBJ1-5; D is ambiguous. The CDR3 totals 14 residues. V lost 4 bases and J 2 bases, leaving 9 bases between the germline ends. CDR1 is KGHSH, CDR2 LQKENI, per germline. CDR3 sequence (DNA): TGTGCCAGCTCACGGGTTCGGGGCAATCAGCCCCAGCATTTT. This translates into CASSRVRGNQPQHF. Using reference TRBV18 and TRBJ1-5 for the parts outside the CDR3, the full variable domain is NAGVMQNPRHLVRRRGQEARLRCSPMKGHSHVYWYRQLPEEGLKFMVYLQKENIIDESGMPKERFSAEFPKEGPSILRIQQVVRGDSAAYFCASSRVRGNQPQHFGDGTRLSIL.

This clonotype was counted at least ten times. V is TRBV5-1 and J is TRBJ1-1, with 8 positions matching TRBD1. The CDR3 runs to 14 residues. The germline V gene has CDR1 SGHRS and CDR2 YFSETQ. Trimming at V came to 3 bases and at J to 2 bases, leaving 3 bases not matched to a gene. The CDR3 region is CASSSQGGNTEAFF. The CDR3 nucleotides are TGCGCCAGCAGCTCACAGGGGGGAAACACTGAAGCTTTCTTT.

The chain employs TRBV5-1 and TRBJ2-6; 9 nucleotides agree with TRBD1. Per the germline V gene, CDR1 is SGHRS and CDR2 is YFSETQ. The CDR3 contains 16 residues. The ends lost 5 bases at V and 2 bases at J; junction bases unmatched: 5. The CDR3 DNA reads TGCGCCAGCAGGGGACAGGGAGCCCCTGGGGCCAACGTCCTGACTTTC. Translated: CASRGQGAPGANVLTF.

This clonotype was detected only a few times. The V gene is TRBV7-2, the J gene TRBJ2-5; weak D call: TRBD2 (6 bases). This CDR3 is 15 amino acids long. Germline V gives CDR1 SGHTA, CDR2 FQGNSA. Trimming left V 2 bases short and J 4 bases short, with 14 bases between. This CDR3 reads CASSLRQGGGETQYF. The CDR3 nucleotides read TGTGCCAGCAGCTTACGGCAGGGAGGAGGAGAGACCCAGTACTTC.